This record covers a single T cell receptor (beta chain). The antigen this receptor binds is unknown. The input lacks base qualities; no much larger clone sits a single base away. The data were taken from a study of blood T cell repertoires in COVID-19 (dated by TCRdb to about 2020). In the study overall: Samples from collaborators originated in the United States, Italy and Spain and spanned both the acute and convalescent phases of COVID-19. The prospective study material was composed of cDNA or gDNA derived from T cells, B-cell-depleted T cells, or PBMCs. The dataset comprised deeply sampled blood TCRbeta repertoires from subjects exposed to, actively infected with, or recovered from COVID-19. The repertoires were released in a freely available public database intended as a resource for research on the immune response to SARS-CoV-2. Samples were obtained from the ongoing ImmuneRACE study (first 160 participants) and from over 1,000 subjects provided by 6 global collaborators. Sample metadata almost always included a de-identified subject ID, COVID-19 status, age in years and sex. Where HLA class I and class II types were available, the types were taken from metadata supplied by the sample provider, not from assay-based typing. Study-level results and caveats: How much clinical and demographic metadata was included differed by source and by participant, and the metadata was provided uncurated.

TCRbeta CDR3 regions were amplified from genomic DNA using the immunoSEQ Assay, a bias-controlled multiplex PCR. For the original study's pipeline: Within the assay, amplification of reference gene primers was used to estimate how many nucleated cells each sample contained. To quantify the absolute abundance of each unique TCRbeta CDR3 rearrangement, sequence reads were collapsed and filtered. For each sample, productive Simpson clonality was calculated as the square root of Simpson's diversity index over productive rearrangements. Sourced from immuneACCESS, this table was stored by TCRdb with only in-frame sequences that have V and J called. A share of the clones is absent; for the studies checked, an unresolved V gene accounts for under half, and the remainder has no known explanation. The V and J calls and clone size were taken over from that table, and D and trimming were inferred from the DNA. The sample has around 230,000 clones on record, roughly 87% of them singletons. Of the sample, about a tenth falls within the top ten clones.

CDR1 and CDR2 are drawn from the germline V gene: MDHEN, SYDVKM. V sheds 6 bases and J sheds 2 bases, leaving 10 bases between their ends. Spanning cysteine to phenylalanine, the CDR3 consists of 13 amino acids. CDR3 DNA only is kept here, 39 bases in frame from base 1. Participants in the prospective study were enrolled through a virtual design, were aged roughly 18 to 90 years, and lived in fewer than 30 United States geographic areas. Cohort assignment in the prospective study relied on participant-reported clinical history from a screening survey and a study questionnaire. In the prospective study, whole blood, serum and a nasopharyngeal or oropharyngeal swab were collected from each participant by mobile phlebotomists. Participants in the prospective study had the option to provide additional blood draws and questionnaires over a 2-month period. Before DNA extraction, prospective study blood samples were shipped either frozen or at room temperature.

The rearrangement joined TRBV28 to TRBJ2-5; the D gene is not confidently resolved. Sequencing was carried out using PBMCs or T cells enriched from blood (not recorded which). This receptor was obtained from a man aged 18 to 30 with acute COVID-19. The sequenced DNA: TGTGCCAGCAGGCCAACAGTACAAGAGACCCAGTACTTC. This encodes CASRPTVQETQYF.